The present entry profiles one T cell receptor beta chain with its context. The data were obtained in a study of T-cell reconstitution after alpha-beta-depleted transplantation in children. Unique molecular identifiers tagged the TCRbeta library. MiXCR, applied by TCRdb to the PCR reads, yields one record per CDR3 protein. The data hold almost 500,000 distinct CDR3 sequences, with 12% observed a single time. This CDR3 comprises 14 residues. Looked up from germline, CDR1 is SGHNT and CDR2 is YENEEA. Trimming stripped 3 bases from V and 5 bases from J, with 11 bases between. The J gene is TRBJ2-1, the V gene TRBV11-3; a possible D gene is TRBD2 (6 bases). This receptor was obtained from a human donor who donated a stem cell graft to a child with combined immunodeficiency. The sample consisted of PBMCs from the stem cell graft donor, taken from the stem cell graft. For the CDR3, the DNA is TGTGCCAGCAGCTTTTTAGCGGTAGACAATGAGCAGTTCTTC. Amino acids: CASSFLAVDNEQFF.